This T cell receptor beta chain came from a study of blood T cell repertoires in COVID-19. Turning to the study itself: Samples taken during acute and convalescent COVID-19 were collected in the United States, Italy and Spain.

In the authors' workflow: Amplified reference gene primers provided the basis for estimating nucleated cell counts. This table comes from immunoSEQ multiplex PCR, and its TCRdb copy is limited to in-frame clones, with some not included. The D gene and trimming were derived from the DNA, and the V and J assignments and clone size from that table. Counted here are some 210,000 clones, around four fifths occurring once; the ten biggest clones make up around 19%. The TCR originated in a human donor in a cohort sampled during active COVID-19. The sequencing input was peripheral blood.

CDR3 loop: CASSQGGLTNTGELFF. The CDR3 DNA sequence: TGCGCCAGCAGTCAAGGCGGACTTACGAACACCGGGGAGCTGTTTTTT. The rearrangement links TRBV23-1 to TRBJ2-2, with D possibly being TRBD2 (5 bases). TRBV23-1 is designated an ORF whose function remains uncertain. This CDR3 spans 16 amino acids. Trimming shortened V by 2 bases and J by 0 bases, and 10 bases separated the two germline ends.